This T cell receptor (beta chain) was documented in a study of cytomegalovirus exposure and HLA in healthy donors. Study-level background: A previous analysis identified approximately 120 million unique TCR beta sequences derived from 180 million or so T cells. Study-level results: Differences between HLA loci emerged in a later analysis of TCR association rates, with DRB1 most and HLA-C fewest. Presence/absence comparisons presumed near-even sequencing depth among donors. The majority of CMV-associated TCR beta chains were reported as apparently HLA-restricted in a later analysis.

On this clone itself: Its antigen is still unknown.

The V gene end was trimmed by 5 bases and the J gene end by 10 bases; junction bases not matched to a gene: 14. The V gene's germline CDR1 is SEHNR and CDR2 FQNEAQ (reference sequence). This CDR3 has 18 amino acids. Use of 60 Vbeta and 13 Jbeta primers characterized the PCR. The table came from immunoSEQ multiplex PCR; TCRdb's copy has only in-frame clones and leaves some out. The sample has more than 110,000 clones; 70% to 80% are singletons. This clonotype was obtained from a woman aged 55-75 years in good health and CMV-seropositive. The sequenced material came from PBMCs. V gene TRBV7-9 combines with J gene TRBJ2-1; 16 bases match TRBD2. CDR3 DNA sequence: TGTGCCAGCAGCCGCGGGACTAGCGGGAGGGCCGGAAGCAAAGAGCAGTTCTTC. Protein product: CASSRGTSGRAGSKEQFF.